This entry describes one T cell receptor beta chain. Its target is unknown. This specimen belongs to a study of T cells in Graves' hyperthyroidism and ophthalmopathy. Study findings and constraints: Most clonotypes expanded in thyroid above 0.001 were likewise present in blood.

CDR1 SNHLY and CDR2 FYNNEI come from the germline V gene. The CDR3 is 17 amino acids. V dropped 6 bases and J dropped 2; count of bases not matched to a gene: 8. RNA transcripts served as the template for amplifying TCR beta CDR3 regions. The HTBI primer set was used in a first-round RT-PCR of the TCR CDR3. TCRdb redid the calling of the multiplex PCR reads with MiXCR, one entry per CDR3 protein. The sample yields roughly 600,000 distinct CDR3 sequences, approximately 14% seen once. Clinical Activity Scores of at least 3, NOSPECS grades of at least 4 and durations under 3 months characterized ophthalmopathy patients. Patients having uncontrolled infection, another autoimmune disease, pregnancy or lactation were not included.

The origin of this receptor is a woman in her fifties or sixties with Graves' ophthalmopathy. V is TRBV2 and J is TRBJ2-3; 13 bases fit TRBD2. Sequencing input: blood. The CDR3 protein is CASSGELAGGPTDTQYF. The CDR3 nucleotides read TGTGCCAGCAGCGGTGAACTAGCGGGAGGGCCCACAGATACGCAGTATTTT.